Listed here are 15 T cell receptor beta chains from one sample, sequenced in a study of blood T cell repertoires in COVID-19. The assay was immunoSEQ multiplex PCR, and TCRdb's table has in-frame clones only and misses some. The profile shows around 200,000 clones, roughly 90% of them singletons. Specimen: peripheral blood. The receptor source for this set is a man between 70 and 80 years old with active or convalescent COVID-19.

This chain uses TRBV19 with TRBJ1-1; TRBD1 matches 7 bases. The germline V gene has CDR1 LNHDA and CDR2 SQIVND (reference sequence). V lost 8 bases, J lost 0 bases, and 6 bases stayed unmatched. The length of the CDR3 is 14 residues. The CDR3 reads CASFTGAMNTEAFF. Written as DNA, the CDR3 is TGTGCCAGTTTTACAGGGGCTATGAACACTGAAGCTTTCTTT.

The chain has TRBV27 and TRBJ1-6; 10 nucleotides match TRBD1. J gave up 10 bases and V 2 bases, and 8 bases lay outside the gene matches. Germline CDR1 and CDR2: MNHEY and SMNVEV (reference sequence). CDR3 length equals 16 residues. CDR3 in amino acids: CASSLRDRGVGSPLHF. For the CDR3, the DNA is TGTGCCAGCAGTTTAAGGGACAGGGGAGTAGGGTCACCCCTCCACTTT.

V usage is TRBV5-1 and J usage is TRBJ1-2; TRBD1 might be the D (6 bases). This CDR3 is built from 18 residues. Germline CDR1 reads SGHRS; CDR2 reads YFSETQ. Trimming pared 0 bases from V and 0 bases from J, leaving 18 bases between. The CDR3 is CASSLARPQGHSNYGYTF. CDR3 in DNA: TGCGCCAGCAGCTTGGCTCGACCTCAGGGGCATTCTAACTATGGCTACACCTTC.

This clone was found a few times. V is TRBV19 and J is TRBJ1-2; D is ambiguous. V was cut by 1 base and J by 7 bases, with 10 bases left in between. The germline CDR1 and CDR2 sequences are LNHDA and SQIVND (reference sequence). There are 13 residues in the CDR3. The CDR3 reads CASSIGGASGYTF. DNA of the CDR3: TGTGCCAGTAGTATAGGTGGAGCAAGTGGCTACACCTTC. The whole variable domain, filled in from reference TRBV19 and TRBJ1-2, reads DGGITQSPKYLFRKEGQNVTLSCEQNLNHDAMYWYRQDPGQGLRLIYYSQIVNDFQKGDIAEGYSVSREKKESFPLTVTSAQKNPTAFYLCASSIGGASGYTFGSGTRLTVV.

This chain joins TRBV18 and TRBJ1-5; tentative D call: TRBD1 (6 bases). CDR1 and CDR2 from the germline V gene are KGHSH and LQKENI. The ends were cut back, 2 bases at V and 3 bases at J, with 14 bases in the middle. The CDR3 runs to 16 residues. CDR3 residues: CASSPGRGANNQPQHF. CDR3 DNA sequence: TGTGCCAGCTCACCAGGGCGGGGGGCGAACAATCAGCCCCAGCATTTT.

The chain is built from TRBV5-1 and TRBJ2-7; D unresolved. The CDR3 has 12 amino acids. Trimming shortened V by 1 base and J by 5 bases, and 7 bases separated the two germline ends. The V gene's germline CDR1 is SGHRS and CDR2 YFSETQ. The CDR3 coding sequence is TGCGCCAGCAGCTTGTATCCGGACGAGCAGTACTTC. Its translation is CASSLYPDEQYF.

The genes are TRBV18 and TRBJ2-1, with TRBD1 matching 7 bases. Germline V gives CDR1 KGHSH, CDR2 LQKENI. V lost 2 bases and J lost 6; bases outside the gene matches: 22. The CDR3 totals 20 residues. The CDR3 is CASSPRGPSLGQPRINEQFF. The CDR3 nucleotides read TGTGCCAGCTCACCAAGAGGCCCTAGTTTGGGACAGCCTAGGATCAATGAGCAGTTCTTC.

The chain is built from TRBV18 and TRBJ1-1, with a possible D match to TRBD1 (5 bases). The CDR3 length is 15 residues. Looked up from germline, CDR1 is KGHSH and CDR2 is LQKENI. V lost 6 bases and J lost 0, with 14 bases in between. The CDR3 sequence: CASSRGASMNTEAFF. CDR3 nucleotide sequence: TGTGCCAGCTCGCGCGGGGCAAGTATGAACACTGAAGCTTTCTTT.

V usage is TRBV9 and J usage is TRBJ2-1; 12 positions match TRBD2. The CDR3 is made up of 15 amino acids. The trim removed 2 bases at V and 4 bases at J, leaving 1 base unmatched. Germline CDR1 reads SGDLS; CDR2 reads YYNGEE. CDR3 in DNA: TGTGCCAGCAGCGTTGGGACTAGCGGGTACAATGAGCAGTTCTTC. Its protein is CASSVGTSGYNEQFF.

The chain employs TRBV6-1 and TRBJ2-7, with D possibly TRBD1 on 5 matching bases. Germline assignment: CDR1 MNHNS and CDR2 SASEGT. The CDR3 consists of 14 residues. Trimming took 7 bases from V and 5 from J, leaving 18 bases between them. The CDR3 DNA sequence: TGTGCCAGCAATTTGCAAGCTGGGGCCCACGAGCAGTACTTC. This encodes CASNLQAGAHEQYF.

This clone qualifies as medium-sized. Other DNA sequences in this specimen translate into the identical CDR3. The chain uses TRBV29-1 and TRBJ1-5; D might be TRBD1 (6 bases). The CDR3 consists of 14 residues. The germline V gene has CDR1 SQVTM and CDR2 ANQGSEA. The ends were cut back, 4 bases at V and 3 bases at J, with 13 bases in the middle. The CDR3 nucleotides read TGCAGCGTTGGTGAGACAGGACCCAATCAGCCCCAGCATTTT. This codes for CSVGETGPNQPQHF.

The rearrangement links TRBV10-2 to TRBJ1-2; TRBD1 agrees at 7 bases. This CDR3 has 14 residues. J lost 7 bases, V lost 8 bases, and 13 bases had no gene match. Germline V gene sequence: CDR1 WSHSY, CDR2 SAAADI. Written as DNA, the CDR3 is TGCGCCAGCTCCTCCGGGACAGCCTTTGGTGGCTACACCTTC. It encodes CASSSGTAFGGYTF.

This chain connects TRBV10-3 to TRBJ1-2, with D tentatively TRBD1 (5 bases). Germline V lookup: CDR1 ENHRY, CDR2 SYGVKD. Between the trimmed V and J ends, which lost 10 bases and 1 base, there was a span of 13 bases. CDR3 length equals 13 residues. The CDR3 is CATRETVNYGYTF. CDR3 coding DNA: TGTGCCACCCGTGAGACAGTTAACTATGGCTACACCTTC.

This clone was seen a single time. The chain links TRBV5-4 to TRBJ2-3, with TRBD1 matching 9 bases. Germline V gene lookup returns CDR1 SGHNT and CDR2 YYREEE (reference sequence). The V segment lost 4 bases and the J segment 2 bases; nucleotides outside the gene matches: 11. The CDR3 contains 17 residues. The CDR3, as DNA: TGTGCCAGCAGCCAAATTGGGACAGGGACTTTCACAGATACGCAGTATTTT. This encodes CASSQIGTGTFTDTQYF.

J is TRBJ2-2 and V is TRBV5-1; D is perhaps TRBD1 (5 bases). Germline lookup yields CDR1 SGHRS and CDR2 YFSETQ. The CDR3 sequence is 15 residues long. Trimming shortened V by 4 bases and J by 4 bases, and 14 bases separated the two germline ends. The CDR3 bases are TGCGCCAGCAGCGGAAAGGACACCTTCACCGGGGAGCTGTTTTTT. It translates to CASSGKDTFTGELFF.